This T cell receptor (beta chain) emerged from a study of blood T cell repertoires in COVID-19. Across the whole study: Sites across the United States, Italy and Spain contributed samples from acute and convalescent COVID-19. PBMCs, B-cell-depleted T cells, or T cells provided the cDNA or gDNA that made up the material.

The CDR3 sequence is 13 residues long. Trimming removed 0 bases from V and 5 bases from J, with 7 bases in between. Germline-derived CDR1 and CDR2 are SGHDN and FVKESK. Original processing methods: Amplified reference gene primers provided the basis for estimating nucleated cell counts. Sequencing used immunoSEQ multiplex PCR; TCRdb keeps in-frame clones, though not all of them. D and trimming come from the DNA, and the V and J calls and clone size come from that table. The sample lists more than 350,000 clones; around 87% were seen once. Participant ages covered roughly 18 to 89 years across 20 to 30 US areas.

The chain employs TRBV14 and TRBJ1-1; no definite D call. The receptor was isolated from a man younger than 35 who had recovered from COVID-19. The sequenced sample was PBMCs or T cells enriched from blood (not recorded which). The CDR3 sequence is CASSQDIGTEAFF. The CDR3 DNA follows: TGTGCCAGCAGCCAAGATATCGGGACTGAAGCTTTCTTT. Looking up the rest from reference TRBV14 and TRBJ1-1 gives the full variable domain: EAGVTQFPSHSVIEKGQTVTLRCDPISGHDNLYWYRRVMGKEIKFLLHFVKESKQDESGMPNNRFLAERTGGTYSTLKVQPAELEDSGVYFCASSQDIGTEAFFGQGTRLTVV.